This paragraph covers one TCR beta chain sequence. What it binds is not known. The data belong to a study of T cell responses to AZD1222 COVID-19 vaccine. The study's findings and limits: The reported proportion of spike-specific TCRs targeting unmutated variant regions was nearly half. Spike-specific TCR breadth and depth were elevated following two AZD1222 doses.

Libraries were prepared by immunoSEQ multiplex PCR; TCRdb keeps only in-frame clonotypes and omits some of them. The sample holds some 80,000 clones, around 89% seen once. The sequence was obtained from an adult who received the MenACWY meningococcal vaccine as a control. The specimen was peripheral blood, collected 28 days after the second dose of the MenACWY control vaccine.

This CDR3 is CATSSTRFTGELFF. The CDR3 DNA follows: TGTGCCACCAGCAGTACTAGATTCACCGGGGAGCTGTTTTTT. The chain joins TRBV15 to TRBJ2-2; D might be TRBD2 (5 bases). Germline CDR1 LNHNV, CDR2 YYDKDF (reference sequence). The CDR3 consists of 14 residues. Trimming took 3 bases from V and 4 from J, leaving 9 bases between them.